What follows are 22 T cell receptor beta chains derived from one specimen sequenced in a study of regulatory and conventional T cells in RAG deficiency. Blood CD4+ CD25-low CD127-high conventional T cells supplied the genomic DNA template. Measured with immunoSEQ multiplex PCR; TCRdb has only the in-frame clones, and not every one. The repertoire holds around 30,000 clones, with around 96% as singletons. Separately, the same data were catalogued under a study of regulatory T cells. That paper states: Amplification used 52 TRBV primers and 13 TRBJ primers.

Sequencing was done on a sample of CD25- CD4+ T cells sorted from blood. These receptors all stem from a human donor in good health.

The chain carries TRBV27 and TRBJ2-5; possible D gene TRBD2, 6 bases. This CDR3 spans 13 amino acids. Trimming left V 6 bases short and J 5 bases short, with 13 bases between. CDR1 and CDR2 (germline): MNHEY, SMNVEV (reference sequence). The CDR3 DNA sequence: TGTGCCAGCAGCCCAGGCGGAGGGGAGACCCAGTACTTC. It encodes CASSPGGGETQYF.

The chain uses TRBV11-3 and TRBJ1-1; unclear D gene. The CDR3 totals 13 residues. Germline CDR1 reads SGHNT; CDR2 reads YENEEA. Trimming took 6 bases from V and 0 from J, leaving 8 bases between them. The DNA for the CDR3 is TGTGCCAGCAGGGAGGGTATGAACACTGAAGCTTTCTTT. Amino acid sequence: CASREGMNTEAFF.

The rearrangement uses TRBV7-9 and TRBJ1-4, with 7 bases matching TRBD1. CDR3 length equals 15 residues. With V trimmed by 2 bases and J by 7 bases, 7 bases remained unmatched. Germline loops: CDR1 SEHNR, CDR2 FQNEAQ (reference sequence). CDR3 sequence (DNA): TGTGCCAGCAGCTTAATAAAGGGACAGAGTGAAAAACTGTTTTTT. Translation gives CASSLIKGQSEKLFF.

The CDR3 DNA follows: TGTGCCAGCTCACTCCGACAAGCAACTAATGAAAAACTGTTTTTT. Its protein is CASSLRQATNEKLFF. V is TRBV18 and J is TRBJ1-4, with unresolved D. The CDR3 runs to 15 residues. CDR1 KGHSH and CDR2 LQKENI come from the germline V gene. V lost 4 bases, J lost 0 bases, and 9 bases lay in between.

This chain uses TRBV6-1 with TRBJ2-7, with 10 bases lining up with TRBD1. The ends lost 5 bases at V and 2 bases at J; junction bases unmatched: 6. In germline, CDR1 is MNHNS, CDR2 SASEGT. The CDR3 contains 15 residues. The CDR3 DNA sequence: TGTGCCAGCAGTCCACGACAGGGGGCAACCTACGAGCAGTACTTC. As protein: CASSPRQGATYEQYF.

The CDR3 here is CASSRGRTGASSGNTIYF. The DNA for the CDR3 is TGTGCCAGCAGCCGAGGGAGGACAGGGGCCTCCTCTGGAAACACCATATATTTT. The gene calls are TRBV16 and TRBJ1-3, with 9 bases lining up with TRBD1. CDR3 size: 18 residues. The germline CDR1 and CDR2 sequences are KGHSY and FQNENV. Trimming removed 4 bases from V and 0 bases from J; junction bases left unmatched: 10.

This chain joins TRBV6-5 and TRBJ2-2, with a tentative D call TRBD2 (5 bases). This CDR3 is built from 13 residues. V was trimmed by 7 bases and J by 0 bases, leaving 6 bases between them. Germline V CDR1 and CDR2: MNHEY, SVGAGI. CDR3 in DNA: TGTGCCAGCACCGGGACGAACACCGGGGAGCTGTTTTTT. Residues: CASTGTNTGELFF.

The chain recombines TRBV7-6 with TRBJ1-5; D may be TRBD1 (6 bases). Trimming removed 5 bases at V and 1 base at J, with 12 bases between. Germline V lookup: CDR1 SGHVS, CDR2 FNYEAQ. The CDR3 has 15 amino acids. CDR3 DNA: TGTGCCAGCAGCACCAGGGGTTGGAGCAATCAGCCCCAGCATTTT. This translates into CASSTRGWSNQPQHF.

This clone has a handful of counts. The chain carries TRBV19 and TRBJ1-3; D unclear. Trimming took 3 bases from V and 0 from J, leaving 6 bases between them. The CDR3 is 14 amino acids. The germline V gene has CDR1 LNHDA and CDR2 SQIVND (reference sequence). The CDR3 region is CASSITSSGNTIYF. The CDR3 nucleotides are TGTGCCAGTAGTATTACAAGCTCTGGAAACACCATATATTTT.

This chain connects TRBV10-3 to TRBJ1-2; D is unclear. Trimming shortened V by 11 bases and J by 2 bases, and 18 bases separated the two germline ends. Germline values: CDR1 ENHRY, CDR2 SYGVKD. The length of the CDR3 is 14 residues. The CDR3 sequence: CAVTRDPNNYGYTF. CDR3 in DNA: TGTGCCGTCACCCGGGATCCAAACAACTATGGCTACACCTTC.

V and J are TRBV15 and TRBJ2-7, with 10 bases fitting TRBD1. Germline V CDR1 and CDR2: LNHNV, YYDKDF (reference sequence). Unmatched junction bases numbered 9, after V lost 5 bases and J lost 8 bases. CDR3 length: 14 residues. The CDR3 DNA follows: TGTGCCACCAGCTCCCGGGACAGGGGAAATAAGCAGTACTTC. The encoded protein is CATSSRDRGNKQYF.

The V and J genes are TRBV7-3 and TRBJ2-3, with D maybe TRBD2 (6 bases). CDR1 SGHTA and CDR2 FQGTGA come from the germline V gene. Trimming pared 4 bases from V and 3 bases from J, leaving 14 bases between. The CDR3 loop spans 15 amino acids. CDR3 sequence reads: CASSSGRRATDTQYF. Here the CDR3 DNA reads TGTGCCAGCAGCTCGGGACGGAGGGCAACAGATACGCAGTATTTT. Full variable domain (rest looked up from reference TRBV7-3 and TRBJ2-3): GAGVSQTPSNKVTEKGKYVELRCDPISGHTALYWYRQSLGQGPEFLIYFQGTGAADDSGLPNDRFFAVRPEGSVSTLKIQRTERGDSAVYLCASSSGRRATDTQYFGPGTRLTVL.

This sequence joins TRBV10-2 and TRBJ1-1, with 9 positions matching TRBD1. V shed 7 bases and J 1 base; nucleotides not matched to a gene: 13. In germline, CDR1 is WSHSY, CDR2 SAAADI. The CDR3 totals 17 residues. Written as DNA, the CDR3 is TGCGCCAGCACCATTCAGGGACAGGGAGTGACGAACACTGAAGCTTTCTTT. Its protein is CASTIQGQGVTNTEAFF.

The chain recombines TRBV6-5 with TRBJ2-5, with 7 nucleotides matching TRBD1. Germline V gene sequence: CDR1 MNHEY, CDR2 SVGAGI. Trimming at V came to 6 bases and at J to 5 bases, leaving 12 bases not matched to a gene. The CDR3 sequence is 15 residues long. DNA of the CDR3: TGTGCCAGCAGAGCACCGGGACAGCTCGCGGAGACCCAGTACTTC. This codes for CASRAPGQLAETQYF.

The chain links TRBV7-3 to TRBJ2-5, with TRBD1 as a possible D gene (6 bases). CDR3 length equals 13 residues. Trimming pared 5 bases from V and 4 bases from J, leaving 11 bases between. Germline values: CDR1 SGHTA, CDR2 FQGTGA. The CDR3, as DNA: TGTGCCAGCAGCGCCGACAGGTTAGAGACCCAGTACTTC. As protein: CASSADRLETQYF.

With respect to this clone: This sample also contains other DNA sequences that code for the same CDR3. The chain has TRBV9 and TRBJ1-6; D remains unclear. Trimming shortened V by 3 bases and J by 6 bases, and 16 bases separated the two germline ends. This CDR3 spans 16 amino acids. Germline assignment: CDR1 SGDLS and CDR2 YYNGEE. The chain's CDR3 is CASSDPHGRPNSPLHF. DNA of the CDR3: TGTGCCAGCAGCGATCCCCATGGGAGACCTAATTCACCCCTCCACTTT.

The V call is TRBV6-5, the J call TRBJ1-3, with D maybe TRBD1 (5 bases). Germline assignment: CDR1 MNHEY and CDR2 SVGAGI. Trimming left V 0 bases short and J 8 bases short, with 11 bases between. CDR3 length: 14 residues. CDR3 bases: TGTGCCAGCAGTTACTCGACGGGACTGGACACCATATATTTT. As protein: CASSYSTGLDTIYF.

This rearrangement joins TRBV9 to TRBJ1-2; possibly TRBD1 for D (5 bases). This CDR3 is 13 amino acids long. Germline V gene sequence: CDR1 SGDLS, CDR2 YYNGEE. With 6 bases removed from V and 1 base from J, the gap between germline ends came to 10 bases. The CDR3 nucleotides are TGTGCCAGCACCCTACAGGATAACTATGGCTACACCTTC. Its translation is CASTLQDNYGYTF.

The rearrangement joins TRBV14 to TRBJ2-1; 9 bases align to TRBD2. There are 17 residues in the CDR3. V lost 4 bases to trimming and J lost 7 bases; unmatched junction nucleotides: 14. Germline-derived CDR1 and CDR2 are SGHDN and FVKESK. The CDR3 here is CASSPPLGAGGLNEQFF. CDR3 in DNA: TGTGCCAGCAGCCCTCCCTTGGGAGCGGGGGGCCTTAATGAGCAGTTCTTC.

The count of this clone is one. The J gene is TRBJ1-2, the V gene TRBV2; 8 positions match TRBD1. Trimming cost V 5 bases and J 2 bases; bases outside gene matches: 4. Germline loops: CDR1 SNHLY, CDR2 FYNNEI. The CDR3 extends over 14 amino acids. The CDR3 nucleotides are TGTGCCAGCAGTCTACAGGGGGGAAACTATGGCTACACCTTC. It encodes CASSLQGGNYGYTF.

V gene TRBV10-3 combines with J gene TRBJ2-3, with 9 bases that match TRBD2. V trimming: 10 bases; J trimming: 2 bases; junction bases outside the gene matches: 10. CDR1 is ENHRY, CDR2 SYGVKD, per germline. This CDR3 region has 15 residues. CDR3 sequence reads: CASYTGTSTTDTQYF. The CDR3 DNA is TGTGCCAGTTATACCGGGACTAGCACCACAGATACGCAGTATTTT.

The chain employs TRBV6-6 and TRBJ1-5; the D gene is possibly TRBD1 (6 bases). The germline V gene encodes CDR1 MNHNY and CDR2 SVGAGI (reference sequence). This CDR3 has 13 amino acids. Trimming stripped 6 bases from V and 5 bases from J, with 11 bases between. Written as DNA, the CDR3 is TGTGCCAGCAGCTCCCAGGGGCATCAGCCCCAGCATTTT. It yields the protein CASSSQGHQPQHF.